These 24 T cell receptor beta chains were sequenced from one sample in a study of CD8 T cells in Susac syndrome. Random hexamers were used to reverse transcribe about 0.45 to 1 ug of RNA. TCRdb fed the immunoSEQ multiplex PCR reads into MiXCR, producing one record per CDR3 protein. The sample includes approximately 150,000 distinct CDR3 sequences, about 93% of them seen just once. Input material: CD4+ T cells from PBMCs. The receptors stem from a human donor with multiple sclerosis.

The chain recombines TRBV14 with TRBJ1-1; 7 bases fit TRBD1. Germline V lookup: CDR1 SGHDN, CDR2 FVKESK. The V gene end was trimmed by 7 bases and the J gene end by 1 base; junction bases not matched to a gene: 3. The CDR3 spans 13 residues. This CDR3 reads CASTRQGNTEAFF. The CDR3 region has the DNA TGTGCCAGCACCCGACAGGGGAACACTGAAGCTTTCTTT.

This chain uses TRBV12-3 or TRBV12-4 with TRBJ2-7, with 7 nucleotides matching TRBD2. J was trimmed by 7 bases and V by 6 bases; bases with no gene match: 6. This CDR3 is built from 12 residues. The CDR3, as DNA: TGTGCCAGCAGCAAAGACGGGAGGGAGCAGTACTTC. Protein: CASSKDGREQYF.

V and J are TRBV20-1 and TRBJ2-3; TRBD1 agrees at 9 bases. Looked up from germline, CDR1 is DFQATT and CDR2 is SNEGSKA (reference sequence). The CDR3 is 15 amino acids. Trimming removed 3 bases from V and 0 bases from J; junction bases left unmatched: 4. For the CDR3, the DNA is TGCAGTGCTAGCCTGGGACAGGGAAGCACAGATACGCAGTATTTT. Its protein product is CSASLGQGSTDTQYF.

This clonotype has a single count. This chain links TRBV3-1 with TRBJ2-7; perhaps TRBD2 as D (6 bases). Trimming removed 6 bases at V and 5 bases at J, with 20 bases between. Germline CDR1 reads LGHDT; CDR2 reads YNNKEL (reference sequence). This CDR3 is built from 15 residues. This CDR3 is CASRRTLRRGDEQYF. The CDR3 region has the DNA TGTGCCAGCAGACGAACTCTTAGGCGGGGTGACGAGCAGTACTTC.

The chain is built from TRBV7-9 and TRBJ2-3; 9 bases fit TRBD2. Losses at the gene ends were 1 base for V and 6 bases for J; bases not matched to a gene: 5. CDR3 length: 15 residues. The germline V gene encodes CDR1 SEHNR and CDR2 FQNEAQ (reference sequence). CDR3 coding DNA: TGTGCCAGCAGCTTAGGTAGCGGGGGAGCTGATACGCAGTATTTT. The encoded protein is CASSLGSGGADTQYF.

The chain combines TRBV6-2 or TRBV6-3 with TRBJ1-1; D is perhaps TRBD1 (6 bases). This CDR3 spans 14 amino acids. The ends were cut back, 8 bases at V and 4 bases at J, with 17 bases in the middle. From germline, CDR1 is MNHEY and CDR2 SVGEGT. The chain's CDR3 is CASVWGGSVTEAFF. DNA of the CDR3: TGTGCCAGCGTCTGGGGGGGCTCGGTCACTGAAGCTTTCTTT.

This clonotype was detected once. The V call is TRBV5-1, the J call TRBJ2-5; D is unresolved. The CDR3 spans 13 residues. With 2 bases removed from V and 5 bases from J, the gap between germline ends came to 10 bases. CDR1 is SGHRS, CDR2 YFSETQ, per germline. CDR3 sequence: CASSLLQPETQYF. The CDR3 nucleotides are TGCGCCAGCAGCTTACTCCAGCCGGAGACCCAGTACTTC.

In this sample, this clonotype turned up once. The rearrangement uses TRBV6-5 and TRBJ2-7; TRBD2 is a possible D gene (6 bases). Germline V gives CDR1 MNHEY, CDR2 SVGAGI. The CDR3 contains 13 residues. V was cut by 5 bases and J by 3 bases, with 11 bases left in between. The CDR3 sequence: CASSDGTFYEQYF. CDR3 nucleotide sequence: TGTGCCAGCAGTGACGGGACTTTCTACGAGCAGTACTTC.

J is TRBJ2-7 and V is TRBV30; 9 bases line up with TRBD2. The junction had 22 bases not matched to a gene; V was cut back by 2 bases and J by 5 bases. Germline V gene sequence: CDR1 GTSNPN, CDR2 SVGIG (reference sequence). The CDR3 is 19 residues long. Here the CDR3 DNA reads TGTGCCTGGAGTTCCTCCTGGGGTTTAGCGGGAGTAGGACCGGACGAGCAGTACTTC. Its protein is CAWSSSWGLAGVGPDEQYF.

The chain uses TRBV19 and TRBJ1-1; D unresolved. Trimming removed 5 bases at V and 2 bases at J, with 9 bases between. CDR1 is LNHDA and CDR2 is SQIVND in the germline V gene (reference sequence). This CDR3 has 13 amino acids. CDR3 sequence reads: CASSFDPNTEAFF. The CDR3 DNA reads TGTGCCAGTAGTTTCGACCCTAACACTGAAGCTTTCTTT.

This rearrangement joins TRBV12-3 or TRBV12-4 to TRBJ2-7, with 7 bases that match TRBD2. V shed 2 bases, J shed 5 bases, and the junction held 3 bases outside the gene matches. There are 13 residues in the CDR3. CDR3 loop: CASSLQGGDEQYF. In DNA, the CDR3 is TGTGCCAGCAGTTTACAGGGAGGGGACGAGCAGTACTTC.

The J gene is TRBJ2-7, the V gene TRBV7-8; D is perhaps TRBD2 (5 bases). This CDR3 has 13 amino acids. The germline V and J ends were trimmed by 2 bases and 3 bases, with 8 bases remaining between them. CDR1 SGHVS and CDR2 FQNEAQ come from the germline V gene. CDR3 nucleotides: TGTGCCAGCAGCTTAAGTAGCGACTACGAGCAGTACTTC. It encodes CASSLSSDYEQYF. The full variable domain, with the rest looked up from reference TRBV7-8 and TRBJ2-7, is GAGVSQSPRYKVAKRGQDVALRCDPISGHVSLFWYQQALGQGPEFLTYFQNEAQLDKSGLPSDRFFAERPEGSVSTLKIQRTQQEDSAVYLCASSLSSDYEQYFGPGTRLTVT.

The genes are TRBV5-1 and TRBJ2-4; D is unclear. The length of the CDR3 is 15 residues. V lost 0 bases and J 1 base, leaving 8 bases between the germline ends. The germline CDR1 and CDR2 sequences are SGHRS and YFSETQ. In DNA, the CDR3 is TGCGCCAGCAGCTTGGAACCGAATGCCAAAAACATTCAGTACTTC. Translated, it gives CASSLEPNAKNIQYF.

This chain joins TRBV28 and TRBJ1-2; TRBD1 agrees at 7 bases. This CDR3 comprises 13 residues. CDR1 MDHEN and CDR2 SYDVKM come from the germline V gene. V lost 4 bases and J lost 4; bases outside the gene matches: 3. CDR3 region: CASSSGQFYGYTF. The CDR3 nucleotides are TGTGCCAGCAGTTCGGGACAGTTCTATGGCTACACCTTC.

The chain's CDR3 is CASSNQPNTGELFF. In DNA form, the CDR3 reads TGCGCCAGCAGCAATCAACCAAACACCGGGGAGCTGTTTTTT. The chain joins TRBV5-1 to TRBJ2-2, with D unresolved. Per germline, CDR1 SGHRS and CDR2 YFSETQ. This CDR3 spans 14 amino acids. The ends were cut back, 4 bases at V and 2 bases at J, with 9 bases in the middle.

The chain carries TRBV9 and TRBJ1-1; D unclear. Per the germline V gene, CDR1 is SGDLS and CDR2 is YYNGEE. The CDR3 loop spans 13 amino acids. Trimming took 1 base from V and 3 from J, leaving 7 bases between them. CDR3: CASSVPPDTEAFF. CDR3 sequence (DNA): TGTGCCAGCAGCGTACCCCCCGACACTGAAGCTTTCTTT. Combining the CDR3 with reference TRBV9 and TRBJ1-1 gives the whole variable domain DSGVTQTPKHLITATGQRVTLRCSPRSGDLSVYWYQQSLDQGLQFLIQYYNGEERAKGNILERFSAQQFPDLHSELNLSSLELGDSALYFCASSVPPDTEAFFGQGTRLTVV.

The chain has TRBV28 and TRBJ1-2, with D unclear. V was cut by 6 bases and J by 0 bases, with 11 bases left in between. Per the germline V gene, CDR1 is MDHEN and CDR2 is SYDVKM. The CDR3 is 14 amino acids. CDR3 sequence: CASRPADSNYGYTF. The CDR3 bases are TGTGCCAGCAGACCAGCAGATTCTAACTATGGCTACACCTTC.

The genes are TRBV30 and TRBJ2-5; D gene ambiguous. Germline assignment: CDR1 GTSNPN and CDR2 SVGIG (reference sequence). The CDR3 is 12 residues long. Trimming took 2 bases from V and 2 from J, leaving 6 bases between them. The CDR3 loop reads CAWSYSQETQYF. CDR3 nucleotides: TGTGCCTGGAGTTACAGTCAAGAGACCCAGTACTTC.

The chain carries TRBV11-2 and TRBJ2-5; 7 bases map to TRBD2. The V and J ends lost 5 bases and 0 bases, in that order; junction bases with no gene match: 6. In germline, CDR1 is SGHAT, CDR2 FQNNGV. This CDR3 has 15 amino acids. This CDR3 reads CASSKSGMYQETQYF. In nucleotides, the CDR3 is TGTGCCAGCAGCAAAAGCGGGATGTACCAAGAGACCCAGTACTTC.

The chain recombines TRBV20-1 with TRBJ2-7; perhaps D is TRBD1 or TRBD2 (5 bases each). The ends were cut back, 3 bases at V and 2 bases at J, with 11 bases in the middle. The CDR3 is 13 amino acids. CDR1 DFQATT and CDR2 SNEGSKA come from the germline V gene (reference sequence). The CDR3 region has the DNA TGCAGTGCTAGTCAGGGACGTACCTACGAGCAGTACTTC. Its protein product is CSASQGRTYEQYF.

CDR3 sequence reads: CASSFRDRSQETQYF. CDR3 coding DNA: TGCGCCAGCAGCTTCCGGGACAGGTCCCAAGAGACCCAGTACTTC. This chain uses TRBV5-1 with TRBJ2-5; TRBD1 agrees at 8 bases. The CDR3 is 15 residues long. Germline CDR1 and CDR2: SGHRS and YFSETQ. Losses at the gene ends were 2 bases for V and 1 base for J; bases not matched to a gene: 4.

The J gene is TRBJ2-1, the V gene TRBV3-1; D unclear. The V end was cut by 1 base, the J end by 3 bases, with 10 bases between. Germline CDR1 reads LGHDT; CDR2 reads YNNKEL (reference sequence). The CDR3 runs 15 residues. CDR3: CASSQGTALYNEQFF. The CDR3 DNA reads as TGTGCCAGCAGCCAAGGAACAGCCCTCTACAATGAGCAGTTCTTC.

The chain combines TRBV12-3 or TRBV12-4 with TRBJ1-2, with 7 bases matching TRBD1. V lost 6 bases to trimming and J lost 2 bases; unmatched junction nucleotides: 6. The CDR3 length is 14 residues. The CDR3 here is CASRRGGQNYGYTF. The DNA of the CDR3 is TGTGCCAGCAGACGAGGGGGCCAGAACTATGGCTACACCTTC.

The J gene is TRBJ1-5, the V gene TRBV20-1, with D unclear. There are 11 residues in the CDR3. Trimming pared 3 bases from V and 12 bases from J, leaving 12 bases between. Germline values: CDR1 DFQATT, CDR2 SNEGSKA (reference sequence). As DNA, the CDR3 is TGCAGTGCTAGGAAGGGAGGTGGCCAGCATTTT. As protein: CSARKGGGQHF.